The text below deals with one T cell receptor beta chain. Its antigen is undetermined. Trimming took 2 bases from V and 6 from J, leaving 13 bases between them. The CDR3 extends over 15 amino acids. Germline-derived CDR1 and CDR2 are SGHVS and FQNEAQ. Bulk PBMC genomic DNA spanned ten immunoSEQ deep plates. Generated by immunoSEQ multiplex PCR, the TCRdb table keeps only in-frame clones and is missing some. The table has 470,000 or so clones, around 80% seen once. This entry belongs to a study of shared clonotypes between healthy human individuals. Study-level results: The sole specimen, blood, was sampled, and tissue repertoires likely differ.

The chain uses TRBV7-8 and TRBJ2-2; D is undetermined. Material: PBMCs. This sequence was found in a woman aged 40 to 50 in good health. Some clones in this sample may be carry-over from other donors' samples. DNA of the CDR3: TGTGCCAGCAGCTTACGGTGGCCTAGGGCCGGGGAGCTGTTTTTT. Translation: CASSLRWPRAGELFF.